This TCR beta chain is from a study of metastatic and nonmetastatic thyroid tumors. Overall study: Malignant thyroid and benign thyroid patients provided blood and tumor or nodule tissue whose repertoires were compared.

As concerns this clone: Antigen: not known.

All patients were treatment-naive before thyroid surgery. CDR1 DFQATT and CDR2 SNEGSKA come from the germline V gene (reference sequence). After removal of 4 bases from V and 2 bases from J, the junction contained 18 bases not matched to a gene. The CDR3 consists of 19 residues. Findings of the study overall: Relative to benign nodules, malignant thyroid tumors were reportedly characterized by significantly elevated TCR beta diversity in blood and tumor.

As processed by the authors: Clinicopathological groups of papillary thyroid cancer showed CDR3 differences that were used to build a distant-metastasis classifier. TCRdb re-clonotyped the PCR reads via MiXCR. It is TCRdb's table, rather than the study itself, that gives the V and J calls and clone size. The sample carries 20,000 to 25,000 clones, roughly a quarter recorded once. This chain links TRBV20-1 with TRBJ1-5; TRBD1 matches at 9 bases. The TCR was taken from a female donor with papillary thyroid cancer or a benign thyroid nodule (not recorded which). Some clones in this sample may be carry-over from other donors' samples. Sequencing used tumor tissue. Written as DNA, the CDR3 is TGCAGTGCTAAACTAGCGGTGGGACGGGGACAGGGCGGCAATCAGCCCCAGCATTTT. Protein product: CSAKLAVGRGQGGNQPQHF.